The entry below describes one T cell receptor beta chain. Its antigen is undetermined. Profiling relied on immunoSEQ multiplex PCR, and the TCRdb table lists in-frame clones only, not all of them. Here the sample spans fewer than 45,000 clones, more than 70% being singletons. This specimen comes from a study of STAT5B mutations in CD4+ large granular lymphocyte leukemia. Whole-study results and caveats: 8/27 top patient clones versus 2/35 control clones were TRBV06-family. Main leukemic clonotypes were patient-specific, but under 30% appeared at low frequency elsewhere.

In germline, CDR1 is SQVTM, CDR2 ANQGSEA. This CDR3 region has 17 residues. V shed 4 bases, J shed 1 base, and the junction held 9 bases outside the gene matches. This rearrangement joins TRBV29-1 to TRBJ2-1; 11 bases match TRBD2. This TCR derives from a human donor in good health. The sample was CD4+ T cells from blood buffy coats. This CDR3 reads CSVVKLAGAPSYNEQFF. The DNA of the CDR3 is TGCAGCGTTGTAAAACTAGCGGGAGCCCCTTCCTACAATGAGCAGTTCTTC.